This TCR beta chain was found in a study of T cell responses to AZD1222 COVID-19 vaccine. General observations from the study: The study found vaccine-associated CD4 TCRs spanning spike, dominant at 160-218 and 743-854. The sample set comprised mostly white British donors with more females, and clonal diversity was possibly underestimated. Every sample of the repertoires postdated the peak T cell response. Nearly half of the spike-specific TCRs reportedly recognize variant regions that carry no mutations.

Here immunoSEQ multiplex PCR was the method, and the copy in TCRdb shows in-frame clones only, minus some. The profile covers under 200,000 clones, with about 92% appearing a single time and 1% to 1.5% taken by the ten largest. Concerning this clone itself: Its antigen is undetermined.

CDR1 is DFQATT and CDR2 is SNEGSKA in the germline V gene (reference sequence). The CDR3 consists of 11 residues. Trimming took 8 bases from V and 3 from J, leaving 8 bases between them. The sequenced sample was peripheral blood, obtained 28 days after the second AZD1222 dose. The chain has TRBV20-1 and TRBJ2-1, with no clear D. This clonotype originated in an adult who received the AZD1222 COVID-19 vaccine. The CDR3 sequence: CSSDGYNEQFF. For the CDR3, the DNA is TGCAGTTCGGACGGCTACAATGAGCAGTTCTTC.